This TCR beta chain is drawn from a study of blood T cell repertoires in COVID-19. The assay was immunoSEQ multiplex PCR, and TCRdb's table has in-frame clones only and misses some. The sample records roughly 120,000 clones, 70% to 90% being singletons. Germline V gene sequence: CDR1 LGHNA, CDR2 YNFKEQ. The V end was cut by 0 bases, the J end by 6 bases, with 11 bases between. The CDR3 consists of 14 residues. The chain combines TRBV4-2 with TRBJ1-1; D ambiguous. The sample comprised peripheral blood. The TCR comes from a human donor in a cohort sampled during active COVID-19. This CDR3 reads CASSQDTREAEAFF. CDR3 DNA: TGTGCCAGCAGCCAAGATACCAGAGAGGCTGAAGCTTTCTTT.